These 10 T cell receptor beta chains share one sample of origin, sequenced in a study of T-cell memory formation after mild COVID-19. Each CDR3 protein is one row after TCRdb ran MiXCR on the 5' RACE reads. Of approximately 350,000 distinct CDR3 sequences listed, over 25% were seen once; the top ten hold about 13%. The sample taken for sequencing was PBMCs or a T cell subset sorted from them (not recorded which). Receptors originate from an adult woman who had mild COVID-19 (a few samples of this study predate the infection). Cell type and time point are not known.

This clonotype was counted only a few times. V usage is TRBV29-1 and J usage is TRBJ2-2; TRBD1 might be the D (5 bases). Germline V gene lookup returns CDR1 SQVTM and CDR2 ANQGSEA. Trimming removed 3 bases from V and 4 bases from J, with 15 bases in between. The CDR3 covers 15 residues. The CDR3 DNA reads TGCAGCGTTGATTTCAGTGGCAGGGCCACCGGGGAGCTGTTTTTT. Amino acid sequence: CSVDFSGRATGELFF.

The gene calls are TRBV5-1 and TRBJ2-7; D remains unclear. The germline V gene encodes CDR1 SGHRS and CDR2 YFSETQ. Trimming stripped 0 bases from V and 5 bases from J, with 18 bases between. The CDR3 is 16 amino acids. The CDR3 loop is CASSLGPQRLVNEQYF. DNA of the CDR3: TGCGCCAGCAGCTTGGGACCCCAACGGTTAGTTAACGAGCAGTACTTC. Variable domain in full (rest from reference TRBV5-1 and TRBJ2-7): KAGVTQTPRYLIKTRGQQVTLSCSPISGHRSVSWYQQTPGQGLQFLFEYFSETQRNKGNFPGRFSGRQFSNSRSEMNVSTLELGDSALYLCASSLGPQRLVNEQYFGPGTRLTVT.

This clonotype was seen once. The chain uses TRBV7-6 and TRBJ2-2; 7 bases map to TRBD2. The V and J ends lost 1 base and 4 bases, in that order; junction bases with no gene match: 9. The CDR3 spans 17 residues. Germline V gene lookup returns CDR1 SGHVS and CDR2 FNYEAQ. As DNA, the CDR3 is TGTGCCAGCAGCTTAGATGGTCGCGGGAGCGGCACCGGGGAGCTGTTTTTT. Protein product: CASSLDGRGSGTGELFF.

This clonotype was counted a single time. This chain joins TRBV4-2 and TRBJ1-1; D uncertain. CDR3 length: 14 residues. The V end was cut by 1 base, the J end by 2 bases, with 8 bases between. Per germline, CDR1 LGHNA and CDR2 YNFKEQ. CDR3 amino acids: CASSQAWGNTEAFF. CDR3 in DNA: TGTGCCAGCAGCCAAGCGTGGGGTAACACTGAAGCTTTCTTT.

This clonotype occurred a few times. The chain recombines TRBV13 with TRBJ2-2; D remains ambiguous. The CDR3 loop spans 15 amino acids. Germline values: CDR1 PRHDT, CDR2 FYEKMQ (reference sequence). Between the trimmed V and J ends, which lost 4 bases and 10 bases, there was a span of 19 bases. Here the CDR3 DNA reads TGTGCCAGCAGCTCATGGACGTCGGGTGAAGCGGAGCTGTTTTTT. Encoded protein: CASSSWTSGEAELFF.

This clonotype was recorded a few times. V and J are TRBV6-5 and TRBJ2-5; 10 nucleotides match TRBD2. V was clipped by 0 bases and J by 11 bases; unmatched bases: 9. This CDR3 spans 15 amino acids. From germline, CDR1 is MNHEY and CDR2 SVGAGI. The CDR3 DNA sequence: TGTGCCAGCAGTTACTCCACATCTAGCGGGGGACAGCAGTACTTC. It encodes CASSYSTSSGGQQYF.

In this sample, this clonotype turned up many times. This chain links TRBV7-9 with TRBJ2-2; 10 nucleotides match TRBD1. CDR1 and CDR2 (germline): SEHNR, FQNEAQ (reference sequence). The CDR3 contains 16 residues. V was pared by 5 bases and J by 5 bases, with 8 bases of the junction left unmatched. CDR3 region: CASSGQGEVPTGELFF. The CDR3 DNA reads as TGTGCCAGCAGCGGACAGGGGGAGGTGCCTACCGGGGAGCTGTTTTTT. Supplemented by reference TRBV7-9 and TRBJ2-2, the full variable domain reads DTGVSQNPRHKITKRGQNVTFRCDPISEHNRLYWYRQTLGQGPEFLTYFQNEAQLEKSRLLSDRFSAERPKGSFSTLEIQRTEQGDSAMYLCASSGQGEVPTGELFFGEGSRLTVL.

CDR3 amino acids: CASSYRGLAGAGELFF. The CDR3, as DNA: TGTGCCAGCAGTTACCGAGGACTAGCGGGAGCCGGGGAGCTGTTTTTT. This chain connects TRBV6-2 or TRBV6-3 to TRBJ2-2; 13 bases align to TRBD2. The CDR3 has 16 residues. Germline loops: CDR1 MNHEY, CDR2 SVGEGT. Trimming took 2 bases from V and 6 from J; bases not matched to a gene: 3.

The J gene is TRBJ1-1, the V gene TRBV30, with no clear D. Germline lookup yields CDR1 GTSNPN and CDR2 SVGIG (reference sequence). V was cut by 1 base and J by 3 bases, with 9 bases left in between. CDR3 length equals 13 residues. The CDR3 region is CAWSENWDTEAFF. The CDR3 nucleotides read TGTGCCTGGAGTGAGAACTGGGACACTGAAGCTTTCTTT.

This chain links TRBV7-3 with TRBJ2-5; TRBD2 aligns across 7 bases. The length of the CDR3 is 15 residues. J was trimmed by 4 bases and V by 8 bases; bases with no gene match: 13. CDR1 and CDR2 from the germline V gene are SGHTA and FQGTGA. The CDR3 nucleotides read TGTGCCAGCTCATCAGAGGGGACTATTCGAGAGACCCAGTACTTC. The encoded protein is CASSSEGTIRETQYF. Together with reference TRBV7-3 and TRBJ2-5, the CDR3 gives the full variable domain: GAGVSQTPSNKVTEKGKYVELRCDPISGHTALYWYRQSLGQGPEFLIYFQGTGAADDSGLPNDRFFAVRPEGSVSTLKIQRTERGDSAVYLCASSSEGTIRETQYFGPGTRLLVL.